This T cell receptor beta chain is drawn from a study of blood T cells in healthy people across ages. In regard to this clonotype: Its specificity is unknown.

In terms of origin and age, donors were healthy Caucasian individuals from Russia aged roughly 6 to 95. Sample-barcoded 5' priming and a J-beta primer mix drove a second PCR of roughly 6 to 12 cycles. TCRdb processed the 5' RACE reads anew with MiXCR; each CDR3 protein has one entry. The profile covers about a million distinct CDR3 sequences, with roughly 48% appearing a single time and 13% taken by the ten largest. V dropped 0 bases and J dropped 2; count of bases not matched to a gene: 8. The CDR3 sequence is 17 residues long. Germline CDR1 SGHDT, CDR2 YYEEEE. Study-level findings and limits: While age rose, TCR beta diversity per million T cells dropped in a roughly linear way.

The clonotype comes from a man aged 30 to 39 in good health. The gene calls are TRBV5-6 and TRBJ1-3, with TRBD1 identical over 7 bases. The sequenced sample consisted of blood. CDR3: CASSLARGLIPGNTIYF. The CDR3 DNA reads as TGTGCCAGCAGCTTGGCTAGGGGGCTCATCCCTGGAAACACCATATATTTT.